This T cell receptor (beta chain) comes out of a study of technical replicates of blood from several donors. This CDR3 region has 17 residues. CDR1 is SGHVS and CDR2 is FQNEAQ in the germline V gene. The ends lost 5 bases at V and 6 bases at J; junction bases unmatched: 14. Libraries were prepared by immunoSEQ multiplex PCR; TCRdb keeps only in-frame clonotypes and omits some of them. In the table there are fewer than 60,000 clones, 80% to 95% of which are singletons. Sequenced sample: PBMCs. The chain is built from TRBV7-8 and TRBJ2-2, with 8 bases matching TRBD2. This TCR derives from a human donor in good health. Some clones in this sample may be carry-over from other donors' samples. The CDR3 region has the DNA TGTGCCAGCAGCCGGTTAATGTTAGCGGGACGCTCCGGGGAGCTGTTTTTT. Amino acid sequence: CASSRLMLAGRSGELFF.